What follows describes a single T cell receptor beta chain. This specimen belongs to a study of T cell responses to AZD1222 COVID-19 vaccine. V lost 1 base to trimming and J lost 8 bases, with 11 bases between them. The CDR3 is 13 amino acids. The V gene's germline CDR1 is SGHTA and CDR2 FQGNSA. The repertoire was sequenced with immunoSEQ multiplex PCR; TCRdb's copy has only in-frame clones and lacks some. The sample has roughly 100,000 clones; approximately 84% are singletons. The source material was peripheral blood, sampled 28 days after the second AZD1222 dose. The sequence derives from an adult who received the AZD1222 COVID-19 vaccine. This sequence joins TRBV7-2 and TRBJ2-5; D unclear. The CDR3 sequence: CASSLVGNPTQYF. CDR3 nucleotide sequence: TGTGCCAGCAGCTTAGTAGGGAATCCTACCCAGTACTTC.